Below are 32 T cell receptor beta chains sequenced from a single sample in a study of control samples from healthy donors and cancer patients. Clones were read by immunoSEQ multiplex PCR, and TCRdb kept only the in-frame ones, dropping some. The sample yields 120,000 or so clones, about 90% seen once. Sequenced input: blood. The receptors derive from a man aged 18 to 35 in good health.

In its sample, this clone ranks as medium-sized. The chain recombines TRBV14 with TRBJ2-5, with TRBD2 identical over 11 bases. CDR1 is SGHDN, CDR2 FVKESK, per germline. The CDR3 covers 18 residues. J gave up 0 bases and V 3 bases, and 9 bases lay outside the gene matches. CDR3 residues: CASSHPRPGLADQETQYF. The CDR3 DNA reads as TGTGCCAGCAGCCATCCCAGACCGGGACTAGCGGACCAAGAGACCCAGTACTTC.

This sequence joins TRBV18 and TRBJ1-2; no clear D gene. From germline, CDR1 is KGHSH and CDR2 LQKENI. Trimming took off 3 bases at V and 2 bases at J, with 22 bases between the two ends. CDR3 length: 18 residues. The DNA for the CDR3 is TGTGCCAGCTCACCGGAAAGTCCATTTCTGATGCCAAACTATGGCTACACCTTC. Translated: CASSPESPFLMPNYGYTF.

The V gene is TRBV10-3, the J gene TRBJ1-1, with D possibly matching TRBD1 (5 bases). The germline gives CDR1 ENHRY, CDR2 SYGVKD. The CDR3 length is 16 residues. The V and J ends lost 4 bases and 0 bases respectively, with 15 bases between them. The CDR3 DNA reads as TGTGCCATCAGTGGGTCTCAGGGCAGGGTGAACACTGAAGCTTTCTTT. The encoded protein is CAISGSQGRVNTEAFF.

This chain uses TRBV6-5 with TRBJ1-5; no reliable D call. The germline V gene encodes CDR1 MNHEY and CDR2 SVGAGI. CDR3 length equals 13 residues. With 5 bases removed from V and 4 bases from J, the gap between germline ends came to 9 bases. This chain's CDR3 is CASSSLGNQPQHF. The DNA for the CDR3 is TGTGCCAGCAGTAGCTTAGGGAATCAGCCCCAGCATTTT.

The V and J genes are TRBV28 and TRBJ2-1; 11 positions agree with TRBD2. This CDR3 is 17 amino acids long. Germline CDR1 MDHEN, CDR2 SYDVKM. J was trimmed by 3 bases and V by 4 bases; bases with no gene match: 8. CDR3 nucleotides: TGTGCCAGCAGTTCCGAAAACGGACTAGCGGGCTACAATGAGCAGTTCTTC. Translation gives CASSSENGLAGYNEQFF.

V and J are TRBV6-1 and TRBJ2-4, with D possibly being TRBD1 (6 bases). V was cut by 4 bases and J by 2 bases, with 15 bases left in between. CDR3 size: 16 residues. Germline V CDR1 and CDR2: MNHNS, SASEGT. The DNA of the CDR3 is TGTGCCAGCAGTGGGACCTTTGGGGGCACCAAAAACATTCAGTACTTC. As protein: CASSGTFGGTKNIQYF.

The chain uses TRBV7-2 and TRBJ1-1, with D uncertain. Germline CDR1 reads SGHTA; CDR2 reads FQGNSA. This CDR3 comprises 10 residues. V was shortened by 5 bases and J by 8 bases, with 6 bases between the two germline ends. The CDR3 nucleotides read TGTGCCAGCAGCGAGGGAGAAGCTTTCTTT. This sequence encodes CASSEGEAFF.

The sample holds one count of this clone. The genes are TRBV5-4 and TRBJ2-7; D is uncertain. This CDR3 spans 15 amino acids. V was cut by 0 bases and J by 0 bases, with 10 bases left in between. Germline lookup yields CDR1 SGHNT and CDR2 YYREEE (reference sequence). In DNA form, the CDR3 reads TGTGCCAGCAGCTTGGGCGACATTAGCTCCTACGAGCAGTACTTC. Its protein product is CASSLGDISSYEQYF.

This clone was recorded once. The V and J genes are TRBV7-8 and TRBJ2-5; no clear D gene. In germline, CDR1 is SGHVS, CDR2 FQNEAQ. CDR3 size: 11 residues. Trimming pared 0 bases from V and 4 bases from J, leaving 0 bases between. As DNA, the CDR3 is TGTGCCAGCAGCTTAGCAGAGACCCAGTACTTC. Amino acids: CASSLAETQYF.

V usage is TRBV11-1 and J usage is TRBJ1-1; 7 bases match TRBD1. V was pared by 3 bases and J by 3 bases, with 1 base of the junction left unmatched. Germline CDR1 and CDR2: SGHAT and FQDESV (reference sequence). The CDR3 contains 13 residues. CDR3 bases: TGTGCCAGCAGCTTGGGACAGTACACTGAAGCTTTCTTT. Translation gives CASSLGQYTEAFF. Together with reference TRBV11-1 and TRBJ1-1, the CDR3 gives the full variable domain: EAEVAQSPRYKITEKSQAVAFWCDPISGHATLYWYRQILGQGPELLVQFQDESVVDDSQLPKDRFSAERLKGVDSTLKIQPAELGDSAMYLCASSLGQYTEAFFGQGTRLTVV.

The genes are TRBV9 and TRBJ1-1; D unclear. The germline V gene has CDR1 SGDLS and CDR2 YYNGEE. The CDR3 covers 14 residues. The V and J ends lost 0 bases and 1 base respectively, with 7 bases between them. The CDR3 spells CASSVGNPNTEAFF. CDR3 nucleotides: TGTGCCAGCAGCGTAGGCAACCCGAACACTGAAGCTTTCTTT.

V is TRBV24-1 and J is TRBJ2-1, with 14 bases identical to TRBD2. Germline V CDR1 and CDR2: KGHDR, SFDVKD. This CDR3 is built from 18 residues. Germline trimming cut 1 base from V and 6 bases from J; bases unmatched to any gene: 7. In DNA, the CDR3 is TGTGCCACCAGTGATTTAAAGTCGACTAGCGGGAGGGCCAATGAGCAGTTCTTC. Amino acid sequence: CATSDLKSTSGRANEQFF.

Here the CDR3 reads CASSPSGGGTYEQYF. CDR3 DNA: TGTGCCAGCAGCCCTAGTGGAGGGGGAACCTACGAGCAGTACTTC. The chain links TRBV9 to TRBJ2-7; D may correspond to TRBD1 or TRBD2 (6 bases each). The CDR3 totals 15 residues. Germline loops: CDR1 SGDLS, CDR2 YYNGEE. The V end lost 4 bases, the J end lost 2 bases, and 16 bases lay between the germline ends.

The chain is built from TRBV28 and TRBJ1-1; unclear D gene. The V end lost 3 bases, the J end lost 0 bases, and 2 bases lay between the germline ends. This CDR3 spans 12 amino acids. CDR1 MDHEN and CDR2 SYDVKM come from the germline V gene. CDR3 region: CASSLVNTEAFF. CDR3 DNA: TGTGCCAGCAGTTTGGTGAACACTGAAGCTTTCTTT.

The chain is built from TRBV6-1 and TRBJ1-3; weak D call: TRBD1 (5 bases). CDR3 size: 17 residues. The germline V gene encodes CDR1 MNHNS and CDR2 SASEGT. V dropped 0 bases and J dropped 3 bases, with 15 bases sitting between them. For the CDR3, the DNA is TGTGCCAGCAGTGAAGCGGGGCAGGGTATATTTGGAAACACCATATATTTT. It translates to CASSEAGQGIFGNTIYF.

This chain joins TRBV19 and TRBJ2-5, with D perhaps assigned TRBD1 or TRBD2 (6 bases each). The CDR3 length is 14 residues. Germline values: CDR1 LNHDA, CDR2 SQIVND (reference sequence). Between the trimmed V and J ends, which lost 3 bases and 5 bases, there was a span of 13 bases. Written as DNA, the CDR3 is TGTGCCAGTAGTATTCCGGGGGCACGGGAGACCCAGTACTTC. Residues: CASSIPGARETQYF.

This chain connects TRBV10-3 to TRBJ2-7, with TRBD2 as a possible D gene (6 bases). Germline V gene lookup returns CDR1 ENHRY and CDR2 SYGVKD. Deletions cut 10 bases from V and 0 bases from J, with 13 bases between. This CDR3 contains 13 residues. The CDR3 loop reads CATGDGFSYEQYF. CDR3 coding DNA: TGTGCCACGGGGGACGGATTCTCCTACGAGCAGTACTTC.

The J gene is TRBJ1-3, the V gene TRBV3-1 (or the pseudogene TRBV3-2); no firm D call. Germline V gene sequence: CDR1 LGHDT, CDR2 YNNKEL (reference sequence). There are 16 residues in the CDR3. The germline V and J ends were trimmed by 1 base and 0 bases, with 10 bases remaining between them. The CDR3 is CASSQGLASSGNTIYF. In DNA, the CDR3 is TGTGCCAGCAGCCAAGGCCTGGCGAGCTCTGGAAACACCATATATTTT.

V is TRBV5-6 and J is TRBJ2-7; TRBD1 aligns across 9 bases. From germline, CDR1 is SGHDT and CDR2 YYEEEE. After removal of 4 bases from V and 4 bases from J, the junction contained 12 bases not matched to a gene. The CDR3 consists of 16 residues. CDR3 loop: CASSPWGDRESYEQYF. The CDR3 DNA is TGTGCCAGCAGCCCTTGGGGGGACAGGGAAAGTTACGAGCAGTACTTC.

The chain couples TRBV30 to TRBJ2-2; the D gene could be TRBD1 or TRBD2 (5 bases each). Trimming cost V 0 bases and J 3 bases, with 14 bases left between them. CDR3 size: 16 residues. Germline CDR1 reads GTSNPN; CDR2 reads SVGIG (reference sequence). This CDR3 reads CAWSVRGGGHTGELFF. CDR3 bases: TGTGCCTGGAGTGTAAGGGGTGGGGGTCACACCGGGGAGCTGTTTTTT.

V usage is TRBV7-9 and J usage is TRBJ2-7, with 9 bases aligning to TRBD1. CDR1 SEHNR and CDR2 FQNEAQ come from the germline V gene (reference sequence). The ends lost 1 base at V and 6 bases at J; junction bases unmatched: 4. There are 14 residues in the CDR3. CDR3 amino acids: CASSLVQGASEQYF. Written as DNA, the CDR3 is TGTGCCAGCAGCTTAGTACAGGGGGCAAGCGAGCAGTACTTC.

The V gene is TRBV2, the J gene TRBJ1-2, with 7 bases that match TRBD1. The CDR3 runs 15 residues. CDR1 is SNHLY, CDR2 FYNNEI, per germline. J was trimmed by 5 bases and V by 9 bases; bases with no gene match: 15. The CDR3 DNA reads as TGTGCCAGAACCGGGACAGAACTTACTTCTTATGGCTACACCTTC. As protein: CARTGTELTSYGYTF.

This chain links TRBV4-3 with TRBJ2-1; D possibly corresponds to TRBD2 (5 bases). V lost 0 bases to trimming and J lost 5 bases, with 11 bases between them. Germline CDR1 and CDR2: LGHNA and YSLEER. This CDR3 has 15 residues. The CDR3 here is CASSQDRGVDNEQFF. In DNA form, the CDR3 reads TGCGCCAGCAGCCAAGATCGGGGTGTGGACAATGAGCAGTTCTTC.

The V gene is TRBV28, the J gene TRBJ1-2; 8 bases align to TRBD1. V gave up 5 bases and J gave up 5 bases; unmatched junction bases: 7. CDR1 and CDR2 from the germline V gene are MDHEN and SYDVKM. CDR3 length: 14 residues. CDR3 sequence (DNA): TGTGCCAGCAGTCTAACAGGGGGAGGATATGGCTACACCTTC. Its translation is CASSLTGGGYGYTF.

The V gene is TRBV18, the J gene TRBJ2-5; D possibly uses TRBD1 or TRBD2 (5 bases each). Looked up from germline, CDR1 is KGHSH and CDR2 is LQKENI. The CDR3 contains 15 residues. Trimming removed 3 bases from V and 4 bases from J, with 15 bases in between. CDR3 DNA: TGTGCCAGCTCACCTTACCAGGGAGCCGGAGAGACCCAGTACTTC. Protein product: CASSPYQGAGETQYF. The entire variable domain, with the rest obtained from reference TRBV18 and TRBJ2-5, is as follows: NAGVMQNPRHLVRRRGQEARLRCSPMKGHSHVYWYRQLPEEGLKFMVYLQKENIIDESGMPKERFSAEFPKEGPSILRIQQVVRGDSAAYFCASSPYQGAGETQYFGPGTRLLVL.

The chain recombines TRBV5-4 with TRBJ2-7; a weak D match, TRBD1 (5 bases). This CDR3 contains 14 residues. The V end was cut by 1 base, the J end by 0 bases, with 8 bases between. The V gene's germline CDR1 is SGHNT and CDR2 YYREEE (reference sequence). The CDR3 DNA sequence: TGTGCCAGCAGCTTGCTGGACACCTCCTACGAGCAGTACTTC. Amino acids: CASSLLDTSYEQYF.

The chain combines TRBV19 with TRBJ1-1, with a possible D match to TRBD1 (5 bases). CDR3 length: 14 residues. Germline CDR1 and CDR2: LNHDA and SQIVND (reference sequence). Trimming took 8 bases from V and 5 from J, leaving 18 bases between them. The CDR3 DNA follows: TGTGCCAGTCGTGGGGGTTGGCGGGAGACTGAAGCTTTCTTT. Amino acid sequence: CASRGGWRETEAFF.

This clone was picked up a small number of times. The rearrangement links TRBV15 to TRBJ2-3, with D possibly TRBD2 on 5 matching bases. Deletions cut 0 bases from V and 5 bases from J, with 6 bases between. This CDR3 contains 13 residues. Germline-derived CDR1 and CDR2 are LNHNV and YYDKDF (reference sequence). The CDR3 spells CATSRDSVDTQYF. Here the CDR3 DNA reads TGTGCCACCAGCAGAGATAGCGTAGATACGCAGTATTTT.

The chain couples TRBV7-2 to TRBJ1-3; 9 bases map to TRBD1. The CDR3 sequence is 16 residues long. With 4 bases clipped from V and 4 bases from J, the junction kept 8 bases outside the gene matches. Germline V CDR1 and CDR2: SGHTA, FQGNSA. CDR3 DNA sequence: TGTGCCAGCAGCTCCTCAACAGGGGGCGCGGGAAACACCATATATTTT. This encodes CASSSSTGGAGNTIYF.

The rearrangement links TRBV6-4 to TRBJ2-4; D is unresolved. The V gene's germline CDR1 is MRHNA and CDR2 SNTAGT. This CDR3 has 16 residues. V shed 5 bases and J shed 1 base, with 15 bases lying between them. The CDR3 DNA reads TGTGCCAGCAGTACCCTTTTACAACGGGCCAAAAACATTCAGTACTTC. Translation gives CASSTLLQRAKNIQYF.

The chain has TRBV12-3 or TRBV12-4 and TRBJ2-5, with no clear D. Trimming removed 2 bases from V and 4 bases from J, with 2 bases in between. CDR3 length: 11 amino acids. CDR3 DNA sequence: TGTGCCAGCAGTTTAACAGAGACCCAGTACTTC. Its translation is CASSLTETQYF.

The chain carries TRBV20-1 and TRBJ2-5; D remains unclear. The CDR3 is 10 residues long. V gave up 3 bases and J gave up 5 bases, with 4 bases separating them. Germline-derived CDR1 and CDR2 are DFQATT and SNEGSKA (reference sequence). CDR3 sequence (DNA): TGCAGTGCTAGCGGGGAGACCCAGTACTTC. Protein: CSASGETQYF.